A single sample gave rise to the 8 T cell receptor beta chains below, sequenced in a study of siplizumab effects on memory and regulatory T cells. Their recognized antigens are unknown. Cocultured for roughly 6 days at 37°C were the mixed lymphocyte reaction cells. The data were produced by immunoSEQ multiplex PCR, yet TCRdb's version contains in-frame clones alone and is incomplete. The repertoire holds approximately 9,500 clones, with about half as singletons. Sequencing used CFSE-low (dividing) CD4+ T cells sorted from an allogeneic mixed lymphocyte reaction. The source is a human donor in good health; the cells came from an allogeneic mixed lymphocyte reaction.

The gene calls are TRBV6-6 and TRBJ1-4, with 7 bases identical to TRBD1. The CDR3 runs 14 residues. The J segment lost 6 bases and the V segment lost 6 bases, leaving 7 bases of the junction unmatched. Germline values: CDR1 MNHNY, CDR2 SVGAGI (reference sequence). CDR3 nucleotide sequence: TGTGCCAGCAGGTTGTCAGGGGGGGATGAAAAACTGTTTTTT. This encodes CASRLSGGDEKLFF.

This clone was found a few times. This sequence joins TRBV5-1 and TRBJ1-6; 7 bases align to TRBD1. This CDR3 has 15 residues. V gave up 1 base and J gave up 10 bases; unmatched junction bases: 8. Germline V gene sequence: CDR1 SGHRS, CDR2 YFSETQ. The CDR3 sequence is CASSLSSRGDSPLHF. The CDR3 DNA reads as TGCGCCAGCAGCTTGTCATCCAGGGGGGACTCACCCCTCCACTTT.

The rearrangement joins TRBV4-1 to TRBJ2-1; TRBD2 matches 14 bases. The CDR3 runs 19 residues. J gave up 1 base and V 1 base, and 6 bases lay outside the gene matches. Germline V gene data show CDR1 as MGHRA and CDR2 as YSYEKL. The CDR3 sequence: CASSQGGTSGRISYNEQFF. Here the CDR3 DNA reads TGCGCCAGCAGCCAAGGTGGGACTAGCGGGAGAATATCCTACAATGAGCAGTTCTTC.

In its sample, this clone ranks as medium-sized. V is TRBV2 and J is TRBJ1-5, with D unresolved. The V gene lost 3 bases and the J gene lost 5 bases, with 11 bases spanning the gap. Germline values: CDR1 SNHLY, CDR2 FYNNEI. CDR3 length equals 14 residues. As DNA, the CDR3 is TGTGCCAGCAGTGACGGGAGGAAAGATCAGCCCCAGCATTTT. This gives the protein CASSDGRKDQPQHF. Full variable domain (remainder filled in from reference TRBV2 and TRBJ1-5): EPEVTQTPSHQVTQMGQEVILRCVPISNHLYFYWYRQILGQKVEFLVSFYNNEISEKSEIFDDQFSVERPDGSNFTLKIRSTKLEDSAMYFCASSDGRKDQPQHFGDGTRLSIL.

This chain connects TRBV30 to TRBJ2-1; 16 bases are a match to TRBD2. Trimming cost V 7 bases and J 6 bases; bases outside gene matches: 12. Germline-derived CDR1 and CDR2 are GTSNPN and SVGIG (reference sequence). This CDR3 is 17 amino acids long. The CDR3 nucleotides are TGTGCCTCAAACCCGGGACTAGCGGGAGGGCCAGGCAATGAGCAGTTCTTC. The encoded protein is CASNPGLAGGPGNEQFF.

The rearrangement joins TRBV5-5 to TRBJ1-1; the D gene is possibly TRBD1 (6 bases). Germline CDR1 is SGHKS and CDR2 is YYEKEE (reference sequence). Between the trimmed V and J ends, which lost 4 bases and 1 base, there was a span of 11 bases. This CDR3 has 14 amino acids. This CDR3 reads CASSLGAGNTEAFF. CDR3 nucleotides: TGTGCCAGCAGCCTGGGGGCCGGGAACACTGAAGCTTTCTTT. The full variable domain, rest sourced from reference TRBV5-5 and TRBJ1-1, is DAGVTQSPTHLIKTRGQQVTLRCSPISGHKSVSWYQQVLGQGPQFIFQYYEKEERGRGNFPDRFSARQFPNYSSELNVNALLLGDSALYLCASSLGAGNTEAFFGQGTRLTVV.

The chain has TRBV5-5 and TRBJ2-7, with TRBD1 matching 9 bases. This CDR3 has 14 amino acids. Germline V gives CDR1 SGHKS, CDR2 YYEKEE (reference sequence). V lost 0 bases, J lost 4 bases, and 2 bases stayed unmatched. Written as DNA, the CDR3 is TGTGCCAGCAGCTTGGAGGGACAGGGATACGAGCAGTACTTC. Protein: CASSLEGQGYEQYF. Full variable domain (remainder filled in from reference TRBV5-5 and TRBJ2-7): DAGVTQSPTHLIKTRGQQVTLRCSPISGHKSVSWYQQVLGQGPQFIFQYYEKEERGRGNFPDRFSARQFPNYSSELNVNALLLGDSALYLCASSLEGQGYEQYFGPGTRLTVT.

The V call is TRBV5-4, the J call TRBJ2-5; D is possibly TRBD2 (5 bases). The CDR3 runs to 14 residues. Germline V gene lookup returns CDR1 SGHNT and CDR2 YYREEE (reference sequence). Trimming left V 0 bases short and J 2 bases short, with 8 bases between. CDR3 loop: CASSLAQRQETQYF. The CDR3 DNA follows: TGTGCCAGCAGCTTGGCCCAGCGGCAAGAGACCCAGTACTTC.